The clone carrying this TCR beta chain was observed a handful of times. TCRdb processed the 5' RACE reads anew with MiXCR; each CDR3 protein has one entry. The sample includes 40,000 to 55,000 distinct CDR3 sequences, approximately 4% of them seen just once. The entry originates in a study of early T cells in non-severe SARS-CoV-2 infection. The CDR3 loop spans 14 amino acids. V trimming: 2 bases; J trimming: 2 bases; junction bases outside the gene matches: 1. The chain is built from TRBV12-3 or TRBV12-4 and TRBJ2-5, with TRBD2 matching 8 bases. Sequencing was carried out using whole blood. The sequence derives from an adult who was a healthcare worker with PCR-confirmed SARS-CoV-2 infection or an uninfected control (not recorded which). The CDR3 loop reads CASSLSSGQETQYF. DNA of the CDR3: TGTGCCAGCAGTTTATCTAGCGGGCAAGAGACCCAGTACTTC.